Listed here are 14 T cell receptor beta chains from one sample, sequenced in a study of cytomegalovirus exposure and HLA in healthy donors (dated by TCRdb to the late 2010s). The library was prepared using the immunoSEQ multiplex PCR assay. For the multiplex PCR, a mixture combining 60 forward primers for TCR Vbeta segments and 13 reverse primers for TCR Jbeta segments was used. TCRdb holds this immuneACCESS table with in-frame rearrangements only. Some clones are missing; in checked studies, unresolved V genes explain under half, and the rest has no known cause. The sample includes 70,000 to 95,000 clones, with around 80% observed a single time. The top ten clonotypes cover around 2% of the sample. The sequenced material came from PBMCs. The receptors here all came from a man aged 18 to 29 in good health and CMV-seronegative.

This clone was detected a few times. The chain couples TRBV5-1 to TRBJ2-1; D gene unclear. Trimming removed 0 bases at V and 0 bases at J, with 7 bases between. The CDR3 has 15 amino acids. In germline, CDR1 is SGHRS, CDR2 YFSETQ. This chain's CDR3 is CASSLDSDSYNEQFF. As DNA, the CDR3 is TGCGCCAGCAGCTTGGACTCCGACTCCTACAATGAGCAGTTCTTC. Complete variable domain (other parts from reference TRBV5-1 and TRBJ2-1): KAGVTQTPRYLIKTRGQQVTLSCSPISGHRSVSWYQQTPGQGLQFLFEYFSETQRNKGNFPGRFSGRQFSNSRSEMNVSTLELGDSALYLCASSLDSDSYNEQFFGPGTRLTVL.

This sequence joins TRBV6-5 and TRBJ2-3, with D tentatively TRBD2 (7 bases). CDR3 length equals 16 residues. Germline-derived CDR1 and CDR2 are MNHEY and SVGAGI. V shed 2 bases and J shed 4 bases, with 16 bases lying between them. CDR3 DNA: TGTGCCAGCAGTTACGGGGTGGGGGGGGCAGCAGATACGCAGTATTTT. Protein: CASSYGVGGAADTQYF.

The J gene is TRBJ1-4, the V gene TRBV19; 9 bases are shared with TRBD1. Germline V gene data show CDR1 as LNHDA and CDR2 as SQIVND (reference sequence). V dropped 4 bases and J dropped 10; count of bases not matched to a gene: 7. The CDR3 sequence is 14 residues long. CDR3 nucleotide sequence: TGTGCCAGTAGTACCTGGACAGGGGATGGAAAACTGTTTTTT. Its protein is CASSTWTGDGKLFF. Full variable domain (outside the CDR3, taken from reference TRBV19 and TRBJ1-4): DGGITQSPKYLFRKEGQNVTLSCEQNLNHDAMYWYRQDPGQGLRLIYYSQIVNDFQKGDIAEGYSVSREKKESFPLTVTSAQKNPTAFYLCASSTWTGDGKLFFGSGTQLSVL.

In its sample, this clone was seen a few times. This chain connects TRBV4-1 to TRBJ1-5, with D possibly matching TRBD1 (5 bases). Germline CDR1 MGHRA, CDR2 YSYEKL. The CDR3 is 16 residues long. The V end lost 0 bases, the J end lost 0 bases, and 9 bases lay between the germline ends. CDR3 bases: TGCGCCAGCAGCCAAGAGGGGGGTAATAGCAATCAGCCCCAGCATTTT. It encodes CASSQEGGNSNQPQHF.

The table lists this clone with a few counts. The chain is built from TRBV7-3 and TRBJ1-2; 9 positions match TRBD1. Looked up from germline, CDR1 is SGHTA and CDR2 is FQGTGA. V gave up 5 bases and J gave up 2 bases; unmatched junction bases: 6. This CDR3 is built from 15 residues. CDR3 DNA sequence: TGTGCCAGCAGCCCATCAGGGACAGGGAACTATGGCTACACCTTC. Encoded protein: CASSPSGTGNYGYTF.

This clone was found a few times. The identical CDR3 is also encoded by other nucleotide sequences in the sample. J is TRBJ2-5 and V is TRBV5-1; D is undetermined. The germline V gene has CDR1 SGHRS and CDR2 YFSETQ. There are 11 residues in the CDR3. The ends were cut back, 5 bases at V and 2 bases at J, with 4 bases in the middle. The CDR3 nucleotides read TGCGCCAGCAGTCAGCAAGAGACCCAGTACTTC. This codes for CASSQQETQYF.

This clone was counted a few times. The chain couples TRBV6-5 to TRBJ2-7, with 8 positions matching TRBD1. Per the germline V gene, CDR1 is MNHEY and CDR2 is SVGAGI. The V segment lost 0 bases and the J segment 3 bases; nucleotides outside the gene matches: 4. The length of the CDR3 is 15 residues. In nucleotides, the CDR3 is TGTGCCAGCAGTTACTCCAGGGGGCCAATCTACGAGCAGTACTTC. Translated, it gives CASSYSRGPIYEQYF.

In this sample, this clone turned up a few times. The chain is built from TRBV7-2 and TRBJ2-5; 10 bases align to TRBD2. The germline V gene encodes CDR1 SGHTA and CDR2 FQGNSA. The junction had 11 bases not matched to a gene; V was cut back by 5 bases and J by 5 bases. The CDR3 has 16 amino acids. As DNA, the CDR3 is TGTGCCAGCAGCCCCCTGGGAGCGGGGGGGGGCGAGACCCAGTACTTC. This translates into CASSPLGAGGGETQYF. Using reference TRBV7-2 and TRBJ2-5 for the parts outside the CDR3, the full variable domain is GAGVSQSPSNKVTEKGKDVELRCDPISGHTALYWYRQSLGQGLEFLIYFQGNSAPDKSGLPSDRFSAERTGGSVSTLTIQRTQQEDSAVYLCASSPLGAGGGETQYFGPGTRLLVL.

This rearrangement joins TRBV6-5 to TRBJ2-3, with 11 bases matching TRBD2. CDR1 is MNHEY and CDR2 is SVGAGI in the germline V gene. V gave up 7 bases and J gave up 2 bases; unmatched junction bases: 5. The CDR3 consists of 15 residues. The CDR3 coding sequence is TGTGCCAGCAAGGGACTAGCGGCGAACACAGATACGCAGTATTTT. It yields the protein CASKGLAANTDTQYF.

The chain joins TRBV13 to TRBJ2-1; D is perhaps TRBD2 (5 bases). The CDR3 loop spans 13 amino acids. CDR1 and CDR2 from the germline V gene are PRHDT and FYEKMQ (reference sequence). The V end was cut by 2 bases, the J end by 11 bases, with 13 bases between. CDR3 region: CASSLRIRDQQFF. CDR3 nucleotide sequence: TGTGCCAGCAGCTTAAGGATCCGGGATCAGCAGTTCTTC.

This clone was seen a few times. The chain combines TRBV6-1 with TRBJ1-4; D perhaps matches TRBD1 (5 bases). With 4 bases removed from V and 7 bases from J, the gap between germline ends came to 16 bases. The CDR3 is 15 amino acids. Germline values: CDR1 MNHNS, CDR2 SASEGT. CDR3 bases: TGTGCCAGCAGTGTTTCCCGGGGGTACGGTGAAAAACTGTTTTTT. Its protein is CASSVSRGYGEKLFF.

This clone appeared a few times. The chain combines TRBV15 with TRBJ2-3; TRBD2 might be the D (5 bases). Germline V gene data show CDR1 as LNHNV and CDR2 as YYDKDF (reference sequence). The CDR3 consists of 16 residues. V lost 1 base, J lost 4 bases, and 15 bases lay in between. CDR3 DNA sequence: TGTGCCACCAGCAGAGTGGGAGAGTTTCGGTCAGATACGCAGTATTTT. It translates to CATSRVGEFRSDTQYF.

The V and J genes are TRBV9 and TRBJ2-1; a possible D gene is TRBD2 (6 bases). The CDR3 is 15 amino acids. The germline V and J ends were trimmed by 0 bases and 7 bases, with 14 bases remaining between them. In germline, CDR1 is SGDLS, CDR2 YYNGEE. The CDR3 region has the DNA TGTGCCAGCAGCGTAGGGGGGGACCGGTCTAATGAGCAGTTCTTC. Protein product: CASSVGGDRSNEQFF.

This chain connects TRBV9 to TRBJ1-4; a possible D gene is TRBD1 (6 bases). CDR1 is SGDLS and CDR2 is YYNGEE in the germline V gene. The V and J ends lost 3 bases and 8 bases respectively, with 17 bases between them. CDR3 length: 15 amino acids. CDR3 bases: TGTGCCAGCAGCGCACCACAGGGAGTTCGAGAAAAACTGTTTTTT. Translation: CASSAPQGVREKLFF.